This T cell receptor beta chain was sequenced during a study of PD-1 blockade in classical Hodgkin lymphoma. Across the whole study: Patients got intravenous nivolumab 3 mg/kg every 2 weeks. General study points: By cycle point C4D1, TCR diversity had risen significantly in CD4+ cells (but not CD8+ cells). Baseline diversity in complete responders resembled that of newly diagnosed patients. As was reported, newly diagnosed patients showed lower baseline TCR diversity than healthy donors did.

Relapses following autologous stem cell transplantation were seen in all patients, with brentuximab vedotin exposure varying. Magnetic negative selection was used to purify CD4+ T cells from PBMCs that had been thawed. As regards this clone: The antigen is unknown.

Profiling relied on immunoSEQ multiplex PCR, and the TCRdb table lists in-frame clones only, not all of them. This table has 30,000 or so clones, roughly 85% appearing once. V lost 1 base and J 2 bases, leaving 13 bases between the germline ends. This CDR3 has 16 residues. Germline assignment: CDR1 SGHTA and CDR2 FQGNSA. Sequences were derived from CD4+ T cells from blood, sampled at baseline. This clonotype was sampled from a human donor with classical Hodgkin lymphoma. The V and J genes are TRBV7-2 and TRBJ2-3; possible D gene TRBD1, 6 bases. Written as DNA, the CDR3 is TGTGCCAGCAGCTTAGACGGACGGGGACACACAGATACGCAGTATTTT. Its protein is CASSLDGRGHTDTQYF.